Shown below are 5 T cell receptor beta chains from a single sample sequenced in a study of blood T cell repertoires in COVID-19. Here immunoSEQ multiplex PCR was the method, and the copy in TCRdb shows in-frame clones only, minus some. The table has some 290,000 clones, roughly nine tenths seen once. The sequenced sample was PBMCs or T cells enriched from blood (not recorded which). The receptors here all came from a woman aged 25 to 39 who had been exposed to COVID-19.

The chain employs TRBV7-9 and TRBJ2-5; TRBD2 matches 7 bases. The CDR3 loop spans 13 amino acids. Germline V gene sequence: CDR1 SEHNR, CDR2 FQNEAQ (reference sequence). J gave up 5 bases and V 9 bases, and 9 bases lay outside the gene matches. The CDR3 coding sequence is TGTGCCAGTCAACCGGGGGGAGGTGAGACCCAGTACTTC. It specifies CASQPGGGETQYF.

This sequence joins TRBV4-1 and TRBJ1-1, with a weak D call TRBD1 (5 bases). The CDR3 has 15 amino acids. Germline-derived CDR1 and CDR2 are MGHRA and YSYEKL. V was shortened by 1 base and J by 5 bases, with 14 bases between the two germline ends. The CDR3 spells CASSQAGGRRTEAFF. CDR3 sequence (DNA): TGCGCCAGCAGCCAAGCGGGGGGTAGGAGGACTGAAGCTTTCTTT.

This clone was counted between two and nine times. V gene TRBV25-1 combines with J gene TRBJ1-2; 7 positions match TRBD1. This CDR3 is 13 amino acids long. The germline CDR1 and CDR2 sequences are MGHDK and SYGVNS. Losses at the gene ends were 3 bases for V and 6 bases for J; bases not matched to a gene: 4. DNA of the CDR3: TGTGCCAGCAGTGAGACAGGGTCTAATGGCTACACCTTC. Translating gives CASSETGSNGYTF.

This chain links TRBV9 with TRBJ1-4; D not certain. CDR1 and CDR2 from the germline V gene are SGDLS and YYNGEE. The CDR3 totals 15 residues. Trimming removed 2 bases from V and 5 bases from J, with 13 bases in between. The CDR3, as DNA: TGTGCCAGCAGCGTTTCGTCCACATACAATGAAAAACTGTTTTTT. Translating gives CASSVSSTYNEKLFF.

This clone was counted only a few times. The gene calls are TRBV11-2 and TRBJ2-7, with 7 nucleotides matching TRBD2. V was clipped by 1 base and J by 5 bases; unmatched bases: 8. This CDR3 is built from 15 residues. CDR1 and CDR2 from the germline V gene are SGHAT and FQNNGV. CDR3 bases: TGTGCCAGCAGCTTAGGCACTAGCGTCTTCGACGAGCAGTACTTC. Its protein is CASSLGTSVFDEQYF.